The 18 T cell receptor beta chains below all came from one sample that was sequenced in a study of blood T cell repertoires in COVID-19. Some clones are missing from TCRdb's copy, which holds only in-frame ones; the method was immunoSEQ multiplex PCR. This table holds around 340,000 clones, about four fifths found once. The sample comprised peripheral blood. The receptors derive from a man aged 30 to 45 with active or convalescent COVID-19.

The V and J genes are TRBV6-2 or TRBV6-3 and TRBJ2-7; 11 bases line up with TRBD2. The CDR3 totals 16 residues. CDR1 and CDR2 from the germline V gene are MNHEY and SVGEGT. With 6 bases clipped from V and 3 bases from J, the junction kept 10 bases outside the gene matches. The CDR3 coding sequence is TGTGCCAGCAGCTGGGCCGTAGCGGGAGGGCACTACGAGCAGTACTTC. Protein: CASSWAVAGGHYEQYF.

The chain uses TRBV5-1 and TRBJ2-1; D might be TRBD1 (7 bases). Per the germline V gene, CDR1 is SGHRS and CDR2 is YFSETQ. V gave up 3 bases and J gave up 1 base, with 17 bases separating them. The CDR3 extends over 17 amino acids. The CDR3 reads CASSWRGPGQSYNEQFF. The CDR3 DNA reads TGCGCCAGCAGCTGGAGGGGGCCGGGACAGTCCTACAATGAGCAGTTCTTC.

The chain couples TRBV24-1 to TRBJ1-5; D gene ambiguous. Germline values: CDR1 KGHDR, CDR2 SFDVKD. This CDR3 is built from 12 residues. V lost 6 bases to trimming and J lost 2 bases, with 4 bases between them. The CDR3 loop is CATSLGNQPQHF. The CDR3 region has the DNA TGTGCCACCAGTTTAGGCAATCAGCCCCAGCATTTT.

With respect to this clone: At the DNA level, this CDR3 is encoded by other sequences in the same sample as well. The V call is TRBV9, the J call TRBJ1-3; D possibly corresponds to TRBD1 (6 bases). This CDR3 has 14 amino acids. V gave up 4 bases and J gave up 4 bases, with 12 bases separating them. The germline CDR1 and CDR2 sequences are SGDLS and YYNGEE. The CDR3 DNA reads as TGTGCCAGCAGCCCGGGGCAGGGGGGAAACACCATATATTTT. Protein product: CASSPGQGGNTIYF. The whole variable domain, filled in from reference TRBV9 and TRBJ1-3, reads DSGVTQTPKHLITATGQRVTLRCSPRSGDLSVYWYQQSLDQGLQFLIQYYNGEERAKGNILERFSAQQFPDLHSELNLSSLELGDSALYFCASSPGQGGNTIYFGEGSWLTVV.

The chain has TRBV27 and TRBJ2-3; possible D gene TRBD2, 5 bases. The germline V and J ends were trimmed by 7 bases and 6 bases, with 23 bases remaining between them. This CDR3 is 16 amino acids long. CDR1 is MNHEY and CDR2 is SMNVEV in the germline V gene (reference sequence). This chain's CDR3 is CASTMRRPYSGDTQYF. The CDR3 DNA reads TGTGCCAGCACCATGCGGCGCCCTTACTCGGGGGATACGCAGTATTTT.

CDR3 protein: CASSFAGTGRPEQYF. CDR3 bases: TGCGCCAGCAGCTTCGCGGGGACAGGTAGGCCCGAGCAGTACTTC. The chain carries TRBV5-1 and TRBJ2-7; 8 bases align to TRBD1. The trim removed 2 bases at V and 6 bases at J, leaving 10 bases unmatched. Germline lookup yields CDR1 SGHRS and CDR2 YFSETQ. CDR3 size: 15 residues.

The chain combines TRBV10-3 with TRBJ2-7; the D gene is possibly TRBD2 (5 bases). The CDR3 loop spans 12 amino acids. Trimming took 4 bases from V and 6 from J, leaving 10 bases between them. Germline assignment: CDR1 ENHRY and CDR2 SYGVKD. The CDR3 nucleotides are TGTGCCATCAGTGGAATAGCGTTCGAGCAGTACTTC. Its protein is CAISGIAFEQYF.

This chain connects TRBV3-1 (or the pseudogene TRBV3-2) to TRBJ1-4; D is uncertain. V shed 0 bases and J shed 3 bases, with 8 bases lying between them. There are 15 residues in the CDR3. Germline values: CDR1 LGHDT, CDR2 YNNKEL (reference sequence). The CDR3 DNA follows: TGTGCCAGCAGCCAAGATTACGGGTCTAATGAAAAACTGTTTTTT. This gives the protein CASSQDYGSNEKLFF.

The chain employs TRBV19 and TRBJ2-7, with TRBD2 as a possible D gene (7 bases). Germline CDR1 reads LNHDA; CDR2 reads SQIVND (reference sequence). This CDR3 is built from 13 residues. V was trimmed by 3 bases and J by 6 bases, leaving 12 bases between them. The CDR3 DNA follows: TGTGCCAGTAGTATTGGAGGGGGGGTCGAGCAGTACTTC. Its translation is CASSIGGGVEQYF.

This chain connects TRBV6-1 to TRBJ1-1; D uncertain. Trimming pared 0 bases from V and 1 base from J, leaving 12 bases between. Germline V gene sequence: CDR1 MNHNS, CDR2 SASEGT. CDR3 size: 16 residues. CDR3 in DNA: TGTGCCAGCAGTGAAGCGGCGGGGTCGGGGAACACTGAAGCTTTCTTT. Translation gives CASSEAAGSGNTEAFF.

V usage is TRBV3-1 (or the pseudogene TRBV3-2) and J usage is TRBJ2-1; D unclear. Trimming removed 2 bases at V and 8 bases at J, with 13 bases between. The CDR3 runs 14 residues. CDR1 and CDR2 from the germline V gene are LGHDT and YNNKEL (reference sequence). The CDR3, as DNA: TGTGCCAGCAGCCAAATTCTCCCTCGGGATGAGCAGTTCTTC. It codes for CASSQILPRDEQFF.

Written as DNA, the CDR3 is TGTGCCAGCAGCCCCGACAGGGCTACGGCGTTCCTCCACTTT. Its protein is CASSPDRATAFLHF. The J gene is TRBJ1-6, the V gene TRBV6-5; 7 nucleotides line up with TRBD1. Germline lookup yields CDR1 MNHEY and CDR2 SVGAGI. Trimming took 6 bases from V and 15 from J; bases not matched to a gene: 14. The CDR3 is 14 amino acids.

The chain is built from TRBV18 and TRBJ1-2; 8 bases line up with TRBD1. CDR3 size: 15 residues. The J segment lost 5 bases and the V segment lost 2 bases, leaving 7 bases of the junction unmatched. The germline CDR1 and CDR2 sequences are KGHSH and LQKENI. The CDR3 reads CASSPGTDRVYGYTF. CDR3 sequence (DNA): TGTGCCAGCTCACCAGGAACGGACAGGGTATATGGCTACACCTTC.

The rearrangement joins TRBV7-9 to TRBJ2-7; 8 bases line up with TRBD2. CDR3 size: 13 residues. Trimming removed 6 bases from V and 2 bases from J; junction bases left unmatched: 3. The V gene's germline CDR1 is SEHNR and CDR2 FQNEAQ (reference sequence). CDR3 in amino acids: CASSPGGAYEQYF. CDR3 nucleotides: TGTGCCAGCAGTCCCGGGGGGGCCTACGAGCAGTACTTC.

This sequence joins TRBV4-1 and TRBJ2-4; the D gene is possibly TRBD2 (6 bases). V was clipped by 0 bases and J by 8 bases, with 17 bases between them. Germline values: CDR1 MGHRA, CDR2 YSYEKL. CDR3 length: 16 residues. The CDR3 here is CASSQDWVKGDYIQYF. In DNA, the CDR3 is TGCGCCAGCAGCCAAGATTGGGTGAAAGGGGACTACATTCAGTACTTC.

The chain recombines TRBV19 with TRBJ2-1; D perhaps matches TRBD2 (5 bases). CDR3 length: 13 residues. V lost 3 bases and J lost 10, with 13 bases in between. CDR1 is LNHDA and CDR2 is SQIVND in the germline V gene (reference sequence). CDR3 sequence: CASSISPQREQFF. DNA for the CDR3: TGTGCCAGTAGTATTTCGCCCCAGCGGGAGCAGTTCTTC.

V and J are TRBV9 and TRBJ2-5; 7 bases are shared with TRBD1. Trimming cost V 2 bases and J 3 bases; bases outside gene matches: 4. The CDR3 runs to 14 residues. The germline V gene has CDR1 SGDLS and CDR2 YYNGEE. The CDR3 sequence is CASSVSGQKETQYF. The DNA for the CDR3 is TGTGCCAGCAGCGTCTCGGGACAGAAAGAGACCCAGTACTTC.

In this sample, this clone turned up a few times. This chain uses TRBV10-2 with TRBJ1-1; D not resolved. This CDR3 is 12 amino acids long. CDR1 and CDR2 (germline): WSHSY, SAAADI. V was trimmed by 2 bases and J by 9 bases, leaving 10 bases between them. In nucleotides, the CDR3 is TGCGCCAGCAGTGAGGGGCAGACGAAAGCTTTCTTT. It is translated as CASSEGQTKAFF.